The present entry profiles one T cell receptor (beta chain) with its context. What antigen it recognizes has not been identified. Base qualities were left out, and no much larger clone turns up one base away. The CDR3 sequence holds 13 residues, the cysteine and phenylalanine included. Only CDR3 DNA is held: 39 bases, read in frame from base 1. The germline V gene provides CDR1 LGHNA and CDR2 YNFKEQ. V and J are truncated by 1 base and 8 bases respectively, leaving an intervening sequence of 11 bases. In the prospective study, participants were about 18 to 95 years old, resided in under 30 geographic areas of the United States, and were enrolled through a virtual design. To assign participants to cohorts, the prospective study relied on clinical history that participants themselves reported in a screening survey and a study questionnaire. Recovered participants in ImmuneRACE Cohort 3 were defined by two consecutive negative NP/OP PCR tests, clearance by a healthcare professional, or resolution of symptoms. Each participant in the prospective study had whole blood, serum and a nasopharyngeal or oropharyngeal swab collected by mobile phlebotomists. Participants in the prospective study had the option to provide additional blood draws and questionnaires over an approximately 2-month period. Before DNA extraction, prospective study blood samples were shipped either frozen or at room temperature.

These data are taken from a study of blood T cell repertoires in COVID-19 (TCRdb year 2020). Regarding the complete study: Collaborator samples came from the United States, Italy and Spain and covered acute and convalescent phases of COVID-19. The sample metadata nearly always contained a de-identified subject ID, COVID-19 status, age in years and sex. The repertoires were released in a freely available public database intended as a resource for research on the immune response to SARS-CoV-2. Where available, HLA class I and class II types were obtained from metadata supplied by the sample provider rather than from assay-based typing. Deeply sampled blood TCRbeta repertoires from subjects exposed to, actively infected with, or recovered from COVID-19 were included in the dataset. The material from the prospective study consisted of cDNA or gDNA derived from T cells, B-cell-depleted T cells, or PBMCs. The samples were drawn from two sources: the first 160 participants of the ongoing ImmuneRACE study, and about 1,300 subjects contributed by 6 global collaborators.

Summary of the overall study and its limitations: Clinical and demographic metadata were provided uncurated, with the amount varying by source and participant.

TCRbeta CDR3 regions were amplified from genomic DNA by means of the immunoSEQ Assay, a bias-controlled multiplex PCR. On the authors' methods: The number of nucleated cells in each sample was estimated from the amplification of reference gene primers within the assay. Sequence reads were collapsed and filtered to measure the absolute abundance of every unique TCRbeta CDR3 rearrangement. For each sample, productive Simpson clonality was calculated as the square root of Simpson's diversity index over productive rearrangements. The clones in this table, taken by TCRdb from immuneACCESS, are in-frame only. Not every clone is retained; where verified, under half of the shortfall comes from an unresolved V gene, and the cause of the rest is unknown. V, J and clone size were drawn from that table, and D and trimming were deduced from the DNA. The sample table shows around 300,000 clones, and about 89% are seen once. The top ten clones comprise about 5.7% of the sample.

This TCR came from a woman in her thirties who had recovered from COVID-19. What was sequenced was PBMCs or T cells enriched from blood (not recorded which). The sequence is built from TRBV4-2 and TRBJ1-2; D gene: possibly TRBD1, on 6 matching bases. The sequenced DNA: TGTGCCAGCAGCCAAGCCCCAGGGGTCGGCTACACCTTC. Its product reads: CASSQAPGVGYTF.